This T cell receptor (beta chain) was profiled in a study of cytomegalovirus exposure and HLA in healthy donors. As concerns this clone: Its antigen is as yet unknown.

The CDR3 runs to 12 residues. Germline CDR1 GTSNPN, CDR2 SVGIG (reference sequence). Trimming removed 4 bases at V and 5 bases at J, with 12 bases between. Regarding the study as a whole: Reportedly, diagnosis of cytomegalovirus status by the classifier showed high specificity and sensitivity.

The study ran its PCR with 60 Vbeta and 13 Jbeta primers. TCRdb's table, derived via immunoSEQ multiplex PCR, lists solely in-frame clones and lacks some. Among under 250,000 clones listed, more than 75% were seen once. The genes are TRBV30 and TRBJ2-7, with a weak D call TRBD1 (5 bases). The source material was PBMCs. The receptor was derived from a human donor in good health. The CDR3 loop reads CAWNQGSHEQYF. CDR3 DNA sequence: TGTGCCTGGAATCAGGGTAGCCACGAGCAGTACTTC.